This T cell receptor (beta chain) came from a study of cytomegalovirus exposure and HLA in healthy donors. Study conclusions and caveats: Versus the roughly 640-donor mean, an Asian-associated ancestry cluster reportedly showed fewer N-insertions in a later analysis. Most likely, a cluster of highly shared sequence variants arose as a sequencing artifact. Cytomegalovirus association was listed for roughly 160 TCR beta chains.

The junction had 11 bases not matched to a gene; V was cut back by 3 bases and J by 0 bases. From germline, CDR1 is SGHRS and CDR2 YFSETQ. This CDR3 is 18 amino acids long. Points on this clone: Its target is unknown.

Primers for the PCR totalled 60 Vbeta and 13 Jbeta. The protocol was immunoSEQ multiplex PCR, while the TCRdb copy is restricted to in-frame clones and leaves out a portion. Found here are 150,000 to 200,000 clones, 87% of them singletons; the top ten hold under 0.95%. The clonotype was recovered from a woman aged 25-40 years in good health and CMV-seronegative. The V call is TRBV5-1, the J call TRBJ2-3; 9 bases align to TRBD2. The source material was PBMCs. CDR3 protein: CASSSERGDRLSTDTQYF. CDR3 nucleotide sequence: TGCGCCAGCAGCTCTGAGCGGGGGGACCGCTTAAGCACAGATACGCAGTATTTT.